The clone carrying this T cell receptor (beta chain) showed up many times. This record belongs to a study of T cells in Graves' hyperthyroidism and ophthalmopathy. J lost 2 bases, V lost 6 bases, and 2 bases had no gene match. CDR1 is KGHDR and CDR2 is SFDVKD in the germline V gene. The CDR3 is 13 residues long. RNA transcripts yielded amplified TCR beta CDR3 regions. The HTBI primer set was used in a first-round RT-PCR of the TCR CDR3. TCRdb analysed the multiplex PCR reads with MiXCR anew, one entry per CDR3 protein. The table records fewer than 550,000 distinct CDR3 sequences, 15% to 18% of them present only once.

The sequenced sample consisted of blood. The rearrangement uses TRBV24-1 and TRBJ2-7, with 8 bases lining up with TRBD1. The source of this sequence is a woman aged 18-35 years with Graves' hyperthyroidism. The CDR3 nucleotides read TGTGCCACCAGTACAGGGGGGACCTACGAGCAGTACTTC. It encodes CATSTGGTYEQYF.